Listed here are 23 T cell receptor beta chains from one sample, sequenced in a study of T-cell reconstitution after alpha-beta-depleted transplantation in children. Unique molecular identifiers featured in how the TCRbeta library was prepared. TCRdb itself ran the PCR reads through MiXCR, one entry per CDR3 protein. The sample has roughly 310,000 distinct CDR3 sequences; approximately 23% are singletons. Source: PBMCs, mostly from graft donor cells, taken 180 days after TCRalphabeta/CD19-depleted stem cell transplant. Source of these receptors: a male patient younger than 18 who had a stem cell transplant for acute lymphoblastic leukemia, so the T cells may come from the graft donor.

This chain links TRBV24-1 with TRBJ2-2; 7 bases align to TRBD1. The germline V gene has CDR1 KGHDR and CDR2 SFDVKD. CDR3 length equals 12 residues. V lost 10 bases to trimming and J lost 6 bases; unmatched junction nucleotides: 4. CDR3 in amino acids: CATQQGPGELFF. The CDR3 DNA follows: TGTGCCACTCAACAGGGGCCCGGGGAGCTGTTTTTT.

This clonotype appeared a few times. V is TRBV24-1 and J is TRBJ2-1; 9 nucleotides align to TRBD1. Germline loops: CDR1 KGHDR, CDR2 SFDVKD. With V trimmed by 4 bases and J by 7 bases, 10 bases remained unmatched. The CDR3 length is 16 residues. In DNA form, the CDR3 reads TGTGCCACCAGTGAAAACCTCCGGGACAGGGTAAATGAGCAGTTCTTC. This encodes CATSENLRDRVNEQFF.

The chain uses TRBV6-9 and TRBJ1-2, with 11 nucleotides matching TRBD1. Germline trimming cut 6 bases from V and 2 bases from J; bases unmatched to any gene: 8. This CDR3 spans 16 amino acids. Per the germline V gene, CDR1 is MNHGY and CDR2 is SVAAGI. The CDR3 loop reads CASSSGTGGANYGYTF. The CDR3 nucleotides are TGTGCCAGCAGCTCCGGGACAGGGGGTGCCAACTATGGCTACACCTTC.

CDR3 nucleotides: TGTGCCAGCAGCTCCCCGAAAGGGTCCAACGGGGAGCTGTTTTTT. Protein: CASSSPKGSNGELFF. This chain joins TRBV7-3 and TRBJ2-2; D gene unclear. CDR3 length: 15 residues. V lost 4 bases and J lost 7, with 16 bases in between. Germline loops: CDR1 SGHTA, CDR2 FQGTGA.

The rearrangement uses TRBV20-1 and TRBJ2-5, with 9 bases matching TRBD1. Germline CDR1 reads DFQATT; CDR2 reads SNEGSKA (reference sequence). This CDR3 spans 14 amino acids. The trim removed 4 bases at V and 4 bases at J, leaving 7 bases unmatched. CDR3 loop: CSAIYRGRGETQYF. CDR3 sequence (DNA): TGCAGTGCTATATACAGGGGGCGTGGAGAGACCCAGTACTTC.

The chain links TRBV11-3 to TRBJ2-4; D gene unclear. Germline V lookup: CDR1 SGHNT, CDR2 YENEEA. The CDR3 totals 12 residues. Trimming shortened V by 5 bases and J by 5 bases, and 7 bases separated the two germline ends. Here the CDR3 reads CASSGPENIQYF. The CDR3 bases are TGTGCCAGCAGCGGACCAGAAAACATTCAGTACTTC.

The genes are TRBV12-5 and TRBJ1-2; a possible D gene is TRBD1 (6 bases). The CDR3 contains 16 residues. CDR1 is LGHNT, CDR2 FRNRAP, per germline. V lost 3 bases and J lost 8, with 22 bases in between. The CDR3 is CASGFSTIWGAHGYTF. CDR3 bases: TGTGCTAGTGGTTTCAGCACGATCTGGGGGGCGCACGGCTACACCTTC.

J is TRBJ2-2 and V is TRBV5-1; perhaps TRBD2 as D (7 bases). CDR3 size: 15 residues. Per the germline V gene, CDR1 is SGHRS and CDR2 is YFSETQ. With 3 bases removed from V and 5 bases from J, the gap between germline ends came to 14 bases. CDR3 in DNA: TGCGCCAGCAGCTCAGGGGACTACATGACCGGGGAGCTGTTTTTT. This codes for CASSSGDYMTGELFF.

Here the CDR3 DNA reads TGTGCCACCAGTGAGCCGATGGGGCGGGTAGGGCCAGATACGCAGTATTTT. Protein sequence: CATSEPMGRVGPDTQYF. This chain connects TRBV24-1 to TRBJ2-3; D possibly matches TRBD1 or TRBD2 (5 bases each). CDR1 and CDR2 (germline): KGHDR, SFDVKD. With 4 bases removed from V and 4 bases from J, the gap between germline ends came to 20 bases. The CDR3 sequence is 17 residues long.

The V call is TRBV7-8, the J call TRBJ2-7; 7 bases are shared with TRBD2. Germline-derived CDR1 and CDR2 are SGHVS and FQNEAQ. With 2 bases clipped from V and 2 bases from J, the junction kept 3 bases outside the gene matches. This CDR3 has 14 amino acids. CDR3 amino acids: CASSLSGTPYEQYF. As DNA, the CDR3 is TGTGCCAGCAGCTTAAGCGGGACCCCCTACGAGCAGTACTTC.

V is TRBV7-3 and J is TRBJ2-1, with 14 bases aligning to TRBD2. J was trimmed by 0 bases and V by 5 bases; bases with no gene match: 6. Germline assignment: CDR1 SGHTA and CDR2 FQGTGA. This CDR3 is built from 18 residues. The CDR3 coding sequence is TGTGCCAGCAGCCGACTAGCGGGAGGGCGGAGCTCCTACAATGAGCAGTTCTTC. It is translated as CASSRLAGGRSSYNEQFF.

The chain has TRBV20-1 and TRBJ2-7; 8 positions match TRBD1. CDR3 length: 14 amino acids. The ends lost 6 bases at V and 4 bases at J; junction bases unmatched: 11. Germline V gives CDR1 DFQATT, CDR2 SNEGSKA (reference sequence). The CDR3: CSAPYRGKNYEQYF. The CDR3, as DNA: TGCAGTGCCCCTTACAGGGGGAAAAATTACGAGCAGTACTTC.

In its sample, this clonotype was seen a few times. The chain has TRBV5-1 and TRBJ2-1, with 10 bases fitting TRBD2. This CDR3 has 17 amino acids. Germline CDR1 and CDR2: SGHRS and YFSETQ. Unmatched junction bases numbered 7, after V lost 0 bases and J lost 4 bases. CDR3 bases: TGCGCCAGCAGCTTGGACCTAGCGGGAGTCTGGTACAATGAGCAGTTCTTC. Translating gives CASSLDLAGVWYNEQFF.

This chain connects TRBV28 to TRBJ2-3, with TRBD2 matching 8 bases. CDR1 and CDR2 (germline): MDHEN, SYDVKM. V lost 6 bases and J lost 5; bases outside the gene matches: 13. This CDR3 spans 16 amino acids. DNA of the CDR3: TGTGCCAGCAGATTAGCGGGAACCACCCTAAGAGATACGCAGTATTTT. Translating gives CASRLAGTTLRDTQYF.

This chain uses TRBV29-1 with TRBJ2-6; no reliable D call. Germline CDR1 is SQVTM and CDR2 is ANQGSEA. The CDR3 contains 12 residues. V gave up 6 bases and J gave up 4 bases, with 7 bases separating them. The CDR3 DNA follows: TGCAGCGTCACAGAGGGGGCCAACGTCCTGACTTTC. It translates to CSVTEGANVLTF.

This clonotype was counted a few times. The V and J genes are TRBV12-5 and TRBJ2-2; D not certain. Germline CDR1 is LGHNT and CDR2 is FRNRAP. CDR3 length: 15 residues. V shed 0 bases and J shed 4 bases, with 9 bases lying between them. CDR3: CASGLVSGPTGELFF. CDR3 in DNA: TGTGCTAGTGGTTTGGTATCCGGCCCCACCGGGGAGCTGTTTTTT.

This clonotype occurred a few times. The CDR3 loop is CATSDPTTANQPQHF. CDR3 sequence (DNA): TGTGCCACCAGTGATCCGACAACTGCTAATCAGCCCCAGCATTTT. V usage is TRBV24-1 and J usage is TRBJ1-5; D ambiguous. The CDR3 runs to 15 residues. Germline V gene sequence: CDR1 KGHDR, CDR2 SFDVKD. V lost 3 bases, J lost 4 bases, and 12 bases lay in between.

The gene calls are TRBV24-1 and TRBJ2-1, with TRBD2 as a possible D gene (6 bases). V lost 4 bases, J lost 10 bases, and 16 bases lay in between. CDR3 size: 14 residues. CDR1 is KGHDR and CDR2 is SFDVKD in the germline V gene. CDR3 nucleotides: TGTGCCACCAGTGAGGCGGGACCGTTAGGGGAGCAGTTCTTC. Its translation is CATSEAGPLGEQFF.

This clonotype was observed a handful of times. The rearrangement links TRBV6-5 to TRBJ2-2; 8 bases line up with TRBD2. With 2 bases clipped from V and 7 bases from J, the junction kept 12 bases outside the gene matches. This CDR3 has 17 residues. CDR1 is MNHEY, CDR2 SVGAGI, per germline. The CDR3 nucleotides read TGTGCCAGCAGTTACATCATCACCGGGACTAGAGGCGGGGAGCTGTTTTTT. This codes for CASSYIITGTRGGELFF.

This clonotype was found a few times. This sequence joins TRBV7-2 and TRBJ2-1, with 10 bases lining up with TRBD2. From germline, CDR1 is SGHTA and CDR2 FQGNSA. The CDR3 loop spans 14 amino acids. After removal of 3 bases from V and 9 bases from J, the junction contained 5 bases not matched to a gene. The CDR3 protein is CASSFLAGASEQFF. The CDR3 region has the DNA TGTGCCAGCAGCTTCCTAGCGGGAGCTAGTGAGCAGTTCTTC. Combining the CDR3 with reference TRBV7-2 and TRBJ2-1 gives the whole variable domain GAGVSQSPSNKVTEKGKDVELRCDPISGHTALYWYRQSLGQGLEFLIYFQGNSAPDKSGLPSDRFSAERTGGSVSTLTIQRTQQEDSAVYLCASSFLAGASEQFFGPGTRLTVL.

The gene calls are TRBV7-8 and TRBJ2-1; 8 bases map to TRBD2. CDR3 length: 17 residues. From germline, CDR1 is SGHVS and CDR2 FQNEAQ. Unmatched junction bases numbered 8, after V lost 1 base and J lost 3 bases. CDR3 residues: CASSLEETSAFYNEQFF. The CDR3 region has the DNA TGTGCCAGCAGCTTAGAGGAGACTAGCGCTTTCTACAATGAGCAGTTCTTC.

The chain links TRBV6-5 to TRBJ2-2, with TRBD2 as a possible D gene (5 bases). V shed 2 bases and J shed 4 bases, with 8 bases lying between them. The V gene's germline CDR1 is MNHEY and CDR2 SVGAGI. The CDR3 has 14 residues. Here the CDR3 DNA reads TGTGCCAGCAGTTACGAGGCGGGCACCGGGGAGCTGTTTTTT. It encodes CASSYEAGTGELFF.

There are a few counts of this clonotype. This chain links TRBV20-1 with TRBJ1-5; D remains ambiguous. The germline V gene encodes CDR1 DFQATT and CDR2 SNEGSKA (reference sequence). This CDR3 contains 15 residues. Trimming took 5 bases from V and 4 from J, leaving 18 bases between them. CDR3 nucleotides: TGCAGTGCTGAGGACTCCGTCTATAGGAATCAGCCCCAGCATTTT. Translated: CSAEDSVYRNQPQHF.